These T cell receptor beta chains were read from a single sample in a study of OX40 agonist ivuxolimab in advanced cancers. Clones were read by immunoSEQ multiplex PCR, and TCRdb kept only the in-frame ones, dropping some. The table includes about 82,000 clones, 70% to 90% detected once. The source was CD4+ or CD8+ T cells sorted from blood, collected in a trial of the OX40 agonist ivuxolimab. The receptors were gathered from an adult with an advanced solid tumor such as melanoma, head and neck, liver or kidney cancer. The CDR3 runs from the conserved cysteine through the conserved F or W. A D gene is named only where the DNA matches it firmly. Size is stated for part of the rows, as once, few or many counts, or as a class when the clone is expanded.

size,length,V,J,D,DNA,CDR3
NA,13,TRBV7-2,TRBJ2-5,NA,TGTGCCAGCAGCTTAAATCACCAAGAGACCCAGTACTTC,CASSLNHQETQYF
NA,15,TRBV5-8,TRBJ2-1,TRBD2,TGTGCCAGCAGCTTGGGCCTAGCGGGGGGACATGAGCAGTTCTTC,CASSLGLAGGHEQFF
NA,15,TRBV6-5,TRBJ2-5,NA,TGTGCCAGCAGCCGAAGCGGGTGGTACCAAGAGACCCAGTACTTC,CASSRSGWYQETQYF
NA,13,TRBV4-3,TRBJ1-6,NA,TGCGCCAGCAGCCGGGAGATCAATTCACCCCTCCACTTT,CASSREINSPLHF
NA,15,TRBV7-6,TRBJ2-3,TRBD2,TGTGCCAGCAGCTTAGCGGGGCAACTAGCGAATACGCAGTATTTT,CASSLAGQLANTQYF
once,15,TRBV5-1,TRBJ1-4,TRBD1,TGCGCCAGCAGCCCCCTGGACAGGGTCGGGGAAAAACTGTTTTTT,CASSPLDRVGEKLFF
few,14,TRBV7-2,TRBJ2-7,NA,TGTGCCAGCAGCTTAGGACCTTTACTCTACGAGCAGTACTTC,CASSLGPLLYEQYF
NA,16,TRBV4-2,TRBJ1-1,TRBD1,TGTGCCAGCAGCCTAAGACAGGGGAACTTGGACACTGAAGCTTTCTTT,CASSLRQGNLDTEAFF
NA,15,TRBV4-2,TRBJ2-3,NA,TGTGCCAGCAGCCAAGCCCCCGGACCAGAGTACACGCAGTATTTT,CASSQAPGPEYTQYF
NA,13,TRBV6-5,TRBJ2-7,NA,TGTGCCAGCAGCAACGGGTGGGGGTCCGAGCAGTACTTC,CASSNGWGSEQYF
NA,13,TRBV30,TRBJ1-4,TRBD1,TGTGCCTGGAGCGGGACAGAGGGTGGAAAACTGTTTTTT,CAWSGTEGGKLFF
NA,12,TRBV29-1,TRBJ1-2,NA,TGCAGCGCCGATCCCGGGAACTATGGCTACACCTTC,CSADPGNYGYTF
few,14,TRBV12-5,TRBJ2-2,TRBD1,TGTGCTAGTGGTCCGCGGACAGGGACCGGGGAGCTGTTTTTT,CASGPRTGTGELFF
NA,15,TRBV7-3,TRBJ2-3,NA,TGTGCCAGCAGCCCATCCCGGGGCTCGAGTCCTACGCAGTATTTT,CASSPSRGSSPTQYF
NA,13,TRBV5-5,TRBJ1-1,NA,TGTGCCAGCAGCTCGAACTGGAACACTGAAGCTTTCTTT,CASSSNWNTEAFF
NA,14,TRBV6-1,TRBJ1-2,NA,TGTGCCAGCAGCCTTGAGGGAGGGGGCTATGGCTACACCTTC,CASSLEGGGYGYTF
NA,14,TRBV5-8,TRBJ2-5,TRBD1,TGTGCCAGCACCATGGGACAGAACCAAGAGACCCAGTACTTC,CASTMGQNQETQYF
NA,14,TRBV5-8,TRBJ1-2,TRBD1,TGTGCCAGCAGCCCCAAACAGGGGGAGTATGGCTACACCTTC,CASSPKQGEYGYTF
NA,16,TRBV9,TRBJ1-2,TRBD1,TGTGCCAGCAGCTCCTACCCCGGGACAGGGGAGGGCGGCTACACCTTC,CASSSYPGTGEGGYTF
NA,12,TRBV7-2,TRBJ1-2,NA,TGTGCCAGCAGCTTTAGCCATTCCGGCTACACCTTC,CASSFSHSGYTF
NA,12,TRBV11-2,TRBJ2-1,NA,TGTGCCAGCAGCCAGGCCCACAATGAGCAGTTCTTC,CASSQAHNEQFF
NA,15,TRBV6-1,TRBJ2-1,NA,TGTGCCAGCAGTCCACGAGGGCAGGGAGGAGGTGAGCAGTTCTTC,CASSPRGQGGGEQFF
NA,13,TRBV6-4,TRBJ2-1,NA,TGTGCCAGCAGTACCTCAGGGGATTCGGAGCAGTTCTTC,CASSTSGDSEQFF
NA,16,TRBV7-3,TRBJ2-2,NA,TGTGCCAGCAGCCCCCAAACGACAGGGCGGGGGGGGGAGCTGTTTTTT,CASSPQTTGRGGELFF
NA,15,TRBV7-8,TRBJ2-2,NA,TGTGCCAGCAGGCTCGGAGACGCGAACACCGGGGAGCTGTTTTTT,CASRLGDANTGELFF
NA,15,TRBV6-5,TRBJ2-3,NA,TGTGCCAGCAGTTACTCTGCCAGATTCACAGATACGCAGTATTTT,CASSYSARFTDTQYF
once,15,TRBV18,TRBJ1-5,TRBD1,TGTGCCAGCTCACCAACAGGGGTAAGCAATCAGCCCCAGCATTTT,CASSPTGVSNQPQHF
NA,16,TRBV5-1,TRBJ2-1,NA,TGCGCCAGCAGCTTGGCCAGCGTCAGCTCCTACAATGAGCAGTTCTTC,CASSLASVSSYNEQFF
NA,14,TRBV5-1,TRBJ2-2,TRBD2,TGCGCCAGCAGCCAGTCTAGCGGGGTCGGGGAGCTGTTTTTT,CASSQSSGVGELFF
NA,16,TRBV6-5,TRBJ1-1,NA,TGTGCCAGCAGTTACTCAGGCCGGGTGCGGGCGACTGAAGCTTTCTTT,CASSYSGRVRATEAFF
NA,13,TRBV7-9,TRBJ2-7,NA,TGTGCCAGCAGCTTACCCCAGGTCTACGAGCAGTACTTC,CASSLPQVYEQYF
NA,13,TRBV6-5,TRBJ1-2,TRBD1,TGTGCCAGCAGAACGGGACAGACATATGGCTACACCTTC,CASRTGQTYGYTF
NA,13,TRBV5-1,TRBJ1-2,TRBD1,TGCGCCAGCAGCCCGGGACAGGGGGAGGTCGACACCTTC,CASSPGQGEVDTF
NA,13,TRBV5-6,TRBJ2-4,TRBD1,TGTGCCAGCAGCCTTGGACAGGGAAACATTCAGTACTTC,CASSLGQGNIQYF
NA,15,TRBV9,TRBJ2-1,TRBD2,TGTGCCAGCAGCGTACCGGGGGGAATCTACAATGAGCAGTTCTTC,CASSVPGGIYNEQFF
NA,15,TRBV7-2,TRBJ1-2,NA,TGCGCCAGCAGCCAAGATACAGGGATGAGAGGTGGCTACACCTTC,CASSQDTGMRGGYTF
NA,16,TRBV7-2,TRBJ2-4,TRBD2,TGTGCCAGCAGCCCGGGACTAGCGGGGGGGCCCGGCATTCAGTACTTC,CASSPGLAGGPGIQYF
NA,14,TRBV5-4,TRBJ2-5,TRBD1,TGTGCCAGCAGCTACACAGGGGGCCTGGAGACCCAGTACTTC,CASSYTGGLETQYF
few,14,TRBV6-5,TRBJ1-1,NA,TGTGCCAGCAGTCCCGCCGCCTGGAACACTGAAGCTTTCTTT,CASSPAAWNTEAFF
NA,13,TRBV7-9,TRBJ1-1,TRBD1,TGTGCCAGCAAACAGGGGGCCAACACTGAAGCTTTCTTT,CASKQGANTEAFF
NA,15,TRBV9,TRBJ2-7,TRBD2,TGTGCCAGCAGCGTAGATGGTAGCGGGGGCTACGAGCAGTACTTC,CASSVDGSGGYEQYF
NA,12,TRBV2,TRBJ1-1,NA,TGTGCCAGCAGGGAATTCTTAACTGAAGCTTTCTTT,CASREFLTEAFF